Listed below are T cell receptor beta chains from one sample, sequenced in a study of identical twins. TCRdb re-called the 5' RACE reads with MiXCR, one entry per CDR3 protein. The top ten hold about 1.6% of the sample, which has about 890,000 distinct CDR3 sequences, more than 9% seen once. These data were also reused for a study on yellow fever vaccine responses in identical twins.

The sample was PBMCs. These receptor sequences come from a young woman in good health. Each CDR3 is given with its conserved first and last residue.

v_call: TRBV7-6; j_call: TRBJ2-1; cdr3_aa: CASSPWVAGGNEQFF
v_call: TRBV7-9; j_call: TRBJ2-1; cdr3_aa: CASSPPSDRYNEQFF
v_call: TRBV6-1; j_call: TRBJ1-2; cdr3_aa: CASILQVAVGGYTF
v_call: TRBV29-1; j_call: TRBJ2-1; cdr3_aa: CSVGPAYRRLDNEQFF
v_call: TRBV29-1; j_call: TRBJ2-7; cdr3_aa: CSVEGTGPYEQYF
v_call: TRBV6-1; j_call: TRBJ2-5; cdr3_aa: CASSPGREYQETQYF
v_call: TRBV2; j_call: TRBJ2-5; cdr3_aa: CASSLRDTGSETQYF
v_call: TRBV15; j_call: TRBJ2-3; cdr3_aa: CATSESSGRSTDTQYF
v_call: TRBV10-3; j_call: TRBJ1-5; cdr3_aa: CAISPDRGNQPQHF
v_call: TRBV20-1; j_call: TRBJ2-5; cdr3_aa: CSASGPWRQETQYF
v_call: TRBV7-3; j_call: TRBJ2-3; cdr3_aa: CASSPPWTDTQYF
v_call: TRBV6-2/TRBV6-3; j_call: TRBJ1-1; cdr3_aa: CASRSLAEAFF
v_call: TRBV15; j_call: TRBJ2-1; cdr3_aa: CATSRGRNEQFF
v_call: TRBV10-2; j_call: TRBJ1-1; cdr3_aa: CASSGRENTEAFF
v_call: TRBV12-3/TRBV12-4; j_call: TRBJ1-2; cdr3_aa: CAIGQTINYGYTF
v_call: TRBV10-3; j_call: TRBJ2-1; cdr3_aa: CAISEPTGGAYNEQFF
v_call: TRBV4-1; j_call: TRBJ1-2; cdr3_aa: CASSQPRQGGGYTF
v_call: TRBV20-1; j_call: TRBJ1-1; cdr3_aa: CNTTPEAFF
v_call: TRBV7-9; j_call: TRBJ1-4; cdr3_aa: CAVLREENEKLFF
v_call: TRBV20-1; j_call: TRBJ1-2; cdr3_aa: CSAASGREGYGYTF
v_call: TRBV3-1; j_call: TRBJ1-2; cdr3_aa: CASSQNPGSSYGYTF
v_call: TRBV7-9; j_call: TRBJ2-3; cdr3_aa: CASSSSDSTDTQYF
v_call: TRBV5-6; j_call: TRBJ1-1; cdr3_aa: CASSLATLNTEAFF
v_call: TRBV20-1; j_call: TRBJ2-7; cdr3_aa: CSAISGTSGSYEQYF
v_call: TRBV5-6; j_call: TRBJ2-7; cdr3_aa: CASSPSGLAGAYEQYF
v_call: TRBV25-1; j_call: TRBJ2-7; cdr3_aa: CASSDSISGAGGLFSYEQYF
v_call: TRBV7-9; j_call: TRBJ2-2; cdr3_aa: CASSLGTGFTGELFF
v_call: TRBV12-3/TRBV12-4; j_call: TRBJ2-1; cdr3_aa: CASSRRPGWDNEQFF
v_call: TRBV10-3; j_call: TRBJ2-7; cdr3_aa: CAISERTSTFEQYF
v_call: TRBV6-2/TRBV6-3; j_call: TRBJ2-1; cdr3_aa: CATQEAYNEQFF
v_call: TRBV27; j_call: TRBJ1-3; cdr3_aa: CASSLTPVGVHGNTIYF
v_call: TRBV5-5; j_call: TRBJ2-5; cdr3_aa: CASSVADRGGETQYF
v_call: TRBV27; j_call: TRBJ2-3; cdr3_aa: CASSPSRAQGARFGDTQYF
v_call: TRBV24-1; j_call: TRBJ2-7; cdr3_aa: CATKRQPPYRYEQYF
v_call: TRBV20-1; j_call: TRBJ2-5; cdr3_aa: CSARDVETQYF
v_call: TRBV29-1; j_call: TRBJ2-1; cdr3_aa: CSVVGDLSYNEQFF
v_call: TRBV20-1; j_call: TRBJ2-1; cdr3_aa: CSAFPAEGSYNEQFF
v_call: TRBV25-1; j_call: TRBJ2-1; cdr3_aa: CASSESMTSGHNEQFF
v_call: TRBV2; j_call: TRBJ2-7; cdr3_aa: CASSPQPRYEQYF
v_call: TRBV12-3/TRBV12-4; j_call: TRBJ2-5; cdr3_aa: CASSFIPGEETQYF
v_call: TRBV2; j_call: TRBJ1-5; cdr3_aa: CASRNGQVNQPQHF
v_call: TRBV4-1; j_call: TRBJ1-1; cdr3_aa: CASSRVPRDTEAFF
v_call: TRBV20-1; j_call: TRBJ1-4; cdr3_aa: CSAERRATNEKLFF
v_call: TRBV7-9; j_call: TRBJ1-4; cdr3_aa: CASSLAPGTLFF
v_call: TRBV28; j_call: TRBJ2-7; cdr3_aa: CASSWEGSGSLYEQYF
v_call: TRBV5-1; j_call: TRBJ2-3; cdr3_aa: CATAPGLGHHTDTQYF
v_call: TRBV5-5; j_call: TRBJ2-7; cdr3_aa: CASSLVGSYYEQYF
v_call: TRBV10-2; j_call: TRBJ2-3; cdr3_aa: CASTEGYTDTQYF
v_call: TRBV9; j_call: TRBJ2-1; cdr3_aa: CASSARGGWTGENEQFF
v_call: TRBV7-9; j_call: TRBJ1-5; cdr3_aa: CASSLGGEVYSNQPQHF
v_call: TRBV6-1; j_call: TRBJ2-3; cdr3_aa: CASSILSQATDTQYF
v_call: TRBV4-2; j_call: TRBJ2-3; cdr3_aa: CACAGDTQYF
v_call: TRBV12-3/TRBV12-4; j_call: TRBJ2-1; cdr3_aa: CASSPRVASYNEQFF
v_call: TRBV6-2/TRBV6-3; j_call: TRBJ2-3; cdr3_aa: CASIPGPTNLGDTQYF
v_call: TRBV6-5; j_call: TRBJ2-2; cdr3_aa: CASIRQGTGELFF